This is a list of T cell receptor beta chains from one sample in a study of T cell responses to AZD1222 COVID-19 vaccine. Here immunoSEQ multiplex PCR was the method, and the copy in TCRdb shows in-frame clones only, minus some. The profile shows approximately 150,000 clones, 91% of them singletons. The sample consisted of peripheral blood, taken on day 0 of AZD1222 vaccination. Receptors were obtained from an adult in good health. CDR3s include the opening cysteine and the closing phenylalanine or tryptophan. The D gene is left open where the match is weak. Size values are once, few and many counts, or a class for expanded clones, and some rows have none.

>NA|NA|TRBV29-1|TRBJ1-2
CSVALSGARTF
TGCAGCGTTGCCCTAAGCGGCGCTCGCACCTTC
>NA|TRBD2|TRBV18|TRBJ2-5
CASSPAGTSGSEETQYF
TGTGCCAGCTCACCCGCCGGGACTAGCGGGAGTGAGGAGACCCAGTACTTC
>NA|NA|TRBV11-3|TRBJ2-2
CASSLEGFGELFF
TGTGCCAGCAGCTTAGAGGGGTTCGGGGAGCTGTTTTTT
>NA|TRBD1|TRBV13|TRBJ2-1
CASSVGQGAEQFF
TGTGCCAGCAGCGTTGGACAGGGGGCTGAGCAGTTCTTC
>NA|TRBD2|TRBV29-1|TRBJ2-7
CSVGLAGVHEQYF
TGCAGCGTGGGACTAGCGGGGGTCCACGAGCAGTACTTC
>NA|NA|TRBV5-4|TRBJ1-2
CASSSGIAGGYTF
TGTGCCAGCAGCTCCGGGATAGCGGGGGGCTACACCTTC
>NA|NA|TRBV19|TRBJ1-5
CASSMDGTNNQPQHF
TGTGCCAGTAGTATGGACGGGACAAACAATCAGCCCCAGCATTTT
>once|NA|TRBV29-1|TRBJ2-1
CSVEDFEGGPYNEQFF
TGCAGCGTTGAAGATTTTGAGGGGGGGCCCTACAATGAGCAGTTCTTC
>NA|NA|TRBV27|TRBJ1-5
CASSLRAGDQPQHF
TGTGCCAGCAGTTTAAGGGCAGGGGACCAGCCCCAGCATTTT
>NA|TRBD2|TRBV7-2|TRBJ2-2
CASSQGLAYYTGELFF
TGTGCCAGCAGCCAGGGACTAGCTTATTACACCGGGGAGCTGTTTTTT
>NA|NA|TRBV24-1|TRBJ1-1
CATSGKEGNTEAFF
TGTGCCACCAGTGGAAAGGAGGGGAACACTGAAGCTTTCTTT
>NA|NA|TRBV19|TRBJ2-3
CASSKGRADTQYF
TGTGCCAGTAGTAAGGGGAGAGCAGATACGCAGTATTTT
>NA|TRBD1|TRBV27|TRBJ1-5
CASSLSDGQGVNFQPQHF
TGTGCCAGCAGTTTATCGGACGGGCAGGGGGTTAATTTTCAGCCCCAGCATTTT
>NA|NA|TRBV9|TRBJ1-1
CASSDGPPNTEAFF
TGTGCCAGCAGCGACGGACCCCCGAACACTGAAGCTTTCTTT
>NA|NA|TRBV6-5|TRBJ2-6
CASSLYGANVLTF
TGTGCCAGCAGTTTGTATGGGGCCAACGTCCTGACTTTC
>NA|TRBD1|TRBV12-3/TRBV12-4|TRBJ2-7
CASSRDRSDEQYF
TGTGCCAGCAGCCGGGACAGATCGGACGAGCAGTACTTC
>NA|TRBD2|TRBV7-9|TRBJ2-1
CASSSTFGLAGRYNEQFF
TGTGCCAGCAGCTCGACCTTTGGACTAGCGGGGAGATACAATGAGCAGTTCTTC
>once|TRBD1|TRBV28|TRBJ2-7
CASSSSGQGSYEQYF
TGTGCCAGCAGTTCCTCGGGACAGGGGTCCTACGAGCAGTACTTC
>NA|NA|TRBV20-1|TRBJ1-6
CSASGGANSPLHF
TGCAGTGCTAGTGGGGGTGCAAATTCACCCCTCCACTTT
>NA|NA|TRBV30|TRBJ1-4
CAWSVRRGGGGGEKLFF
TGTGCCTGGAGTGTACGGAGAGGGGGGGGAGGTGGCGAAAAACTGTTTTTT